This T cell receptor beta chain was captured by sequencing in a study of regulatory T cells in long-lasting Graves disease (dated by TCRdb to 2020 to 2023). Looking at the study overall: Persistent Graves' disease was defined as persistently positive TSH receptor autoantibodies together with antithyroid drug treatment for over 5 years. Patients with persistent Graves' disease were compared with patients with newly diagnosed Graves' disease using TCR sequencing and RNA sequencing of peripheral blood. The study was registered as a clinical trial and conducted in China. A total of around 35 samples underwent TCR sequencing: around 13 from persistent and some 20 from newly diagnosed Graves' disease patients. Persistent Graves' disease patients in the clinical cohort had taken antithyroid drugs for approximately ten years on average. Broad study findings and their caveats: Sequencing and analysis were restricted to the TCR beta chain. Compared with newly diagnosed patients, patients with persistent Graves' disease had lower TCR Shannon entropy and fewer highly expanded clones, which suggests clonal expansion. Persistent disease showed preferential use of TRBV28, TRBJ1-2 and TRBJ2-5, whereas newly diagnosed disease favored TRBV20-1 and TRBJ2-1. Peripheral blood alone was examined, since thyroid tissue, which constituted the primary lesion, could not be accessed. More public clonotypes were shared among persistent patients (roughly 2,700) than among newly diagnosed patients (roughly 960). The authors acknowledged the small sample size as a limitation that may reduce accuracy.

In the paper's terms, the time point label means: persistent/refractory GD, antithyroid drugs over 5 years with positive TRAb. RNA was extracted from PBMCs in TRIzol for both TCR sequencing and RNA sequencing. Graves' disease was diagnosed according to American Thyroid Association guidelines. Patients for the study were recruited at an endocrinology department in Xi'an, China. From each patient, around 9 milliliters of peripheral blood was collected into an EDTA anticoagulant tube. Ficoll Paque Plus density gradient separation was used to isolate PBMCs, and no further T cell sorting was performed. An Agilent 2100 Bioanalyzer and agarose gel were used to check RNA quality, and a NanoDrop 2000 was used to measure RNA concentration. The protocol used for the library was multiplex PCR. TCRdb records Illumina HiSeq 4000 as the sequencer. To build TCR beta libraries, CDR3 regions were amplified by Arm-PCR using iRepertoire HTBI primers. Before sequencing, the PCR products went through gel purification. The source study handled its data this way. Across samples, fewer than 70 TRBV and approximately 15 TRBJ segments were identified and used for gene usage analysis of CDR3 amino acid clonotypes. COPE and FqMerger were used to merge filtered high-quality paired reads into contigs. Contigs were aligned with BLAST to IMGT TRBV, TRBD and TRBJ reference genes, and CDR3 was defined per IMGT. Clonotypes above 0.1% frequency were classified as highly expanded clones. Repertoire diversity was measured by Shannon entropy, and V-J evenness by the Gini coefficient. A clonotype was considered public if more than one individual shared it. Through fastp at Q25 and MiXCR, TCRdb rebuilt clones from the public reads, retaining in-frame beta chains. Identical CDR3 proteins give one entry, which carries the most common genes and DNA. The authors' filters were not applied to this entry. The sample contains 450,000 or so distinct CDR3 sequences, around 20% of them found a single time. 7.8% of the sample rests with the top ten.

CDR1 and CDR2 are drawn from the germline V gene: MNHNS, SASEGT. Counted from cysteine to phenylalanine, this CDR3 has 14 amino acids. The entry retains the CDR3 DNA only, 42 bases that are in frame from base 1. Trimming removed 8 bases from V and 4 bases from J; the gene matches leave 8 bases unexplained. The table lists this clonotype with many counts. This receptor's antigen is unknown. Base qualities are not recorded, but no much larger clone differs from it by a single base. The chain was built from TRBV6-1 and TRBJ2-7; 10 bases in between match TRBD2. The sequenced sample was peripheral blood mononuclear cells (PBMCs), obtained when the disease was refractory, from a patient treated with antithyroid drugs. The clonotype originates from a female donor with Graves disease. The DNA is TGTGCCAGCCGGGGAGCGGGAGGGCCGTACGAGCAGTACTTC. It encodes CASRGAGGPYEQYF.